This T cell receptor (beta chain) was recovered during a study of blood T cell repertoires in COVID-19. At the level of the study: From T cells, B-cell-depleted T cells, or PBMCs came the material, which was cDNA or gDNA.

In the study's own analysis: Amplifying reference gene primers gave estimates of nucleated cell counts. Measured with immunoSEQ multiplex PCR; TCRdb has only the in-frame clones, and not every one. The V and J calls and clone size come from that table; D and trimming were worked out from the DNA. The table includes about 360,000 clones, about 86% detected once. Enrolled during active infection, Seattle patients were then followed longitudinally. The V gene's germline CDR1 is SGHAT and CDR2 FQNNGV. V was clipped by 3 bases and J by 2 bases, with 8 bases between them. The CDR3 consists of 14 residues. This clone was picked up a small number of times.

This chain uses TRBV11-2 with TRBJ1-3, with D tentatively TRBD1 (6 bases). This sequence was found in a woman aged 60-75 years with COVID-19, enrolled during active disease. The material sequenced was peripheral blood. The CDR3: CASSFQGTGNTIYF. CDR3 sequence (DNA): TGTGCCAGCAGCTTTCAGGGGACTGGAAACACCATATATTTT. The complete variable domain, with remaining parts taken from reference TRBV11-2 and TRBJ1-3, reads EAGVAQSPRYKIIEKRQSVAFWCNPISGHATLYWYQQILGQGPKLLIQFQNNGVVDDSQLPKDRFSAERLKGVDSTLKIQPAKLEDSAVYLCASSFQGTGNTIYFGEGSWLTVV.